This TCR beta chain came from a study of T cells in Graves' hyperthyroidism and ophthalmopathy. Overall study results and limits: Onset of ophthalmopathy came a median around 6.2 months after the model predicted it. Ophthalmopathy was distinguished from stable hyperthyroidism by 13 V-J signatures.

RNA transcripts yielded amplified TCR beta CDR3 regions. HTBI primers drove first-round RT-PCR of the TCR CDR3. MiXCR, applied by TCRdb to the multiplex PCR reads, yields one record per CDR3 protein. The data hold approximately 640,000 distinct CDR3 sequences, with 40% to 55% observed a single time. Germline V gives CDR1 SGHVS, CDR2 FQNEAQ. The CDR3 contains 15 residues. V was clipped by 6 bases and J by 5 bases, with 19 bases between them. Thyroid ultrasound, orbital computed tomography, clinical symptoms, and serum thyroxine and TRAb underpinned diagnoses. This clonotype was seen only a few times. Its target is not known.

The sequenced material came from peripheral blood or thyroid tissue (not recorded which). The clonotype was recovered from an adult man with Graves' disease, either hyperthyroidism or ophthalmopathy (not recorded which). This chain links TRBV7-8 with TRBJ2-5, with a possible D match to TRBD2 (6 bases). The CDR3 here is CASSNGGAGVETQYF. The CDR3 nucleotides read TGTGCCAGCAGTAACGGGGGAGCTGGGGTCGAGACCCAGTACTTC.